The 22 T cell receptor beta chains reported below all come from one sample, sequenced in a study of OX40 agonist ivuxolimab in advanced cancers. The library was made by the immunoSEQ multiplex PCR assay. As stored in TCRdb, this immuneACCESS dataset retains in-frame rearrangements with V and J assigned. A fraction of the clones does not appear; measured against another copy, unresolved V genes explain less than half of the discrepancy, and the remainder lacks a known reason. The sample table lists 70,000 to 90,000 clones, 86% of them with a count of one. Roughly 7.3% of the sample goes to the ten largest clones. The source material was CD4+ or CD8+ T cells sorted from blood, sampled in a trial of the OX40 agonist ivuxolimab. These TCRs come from an adult with an advanced solid tumor such as melanoma, head and neck, liver or kidney cancer.

The genes are TRBV7-3 and TRBJ2-5; 9 bases match TRBD2. Germline assignment: CDR1 SGHTA and CDR2 FQGTGA. V shed 5 bases and J 4 bases; nucleotides not matched to a gene: 11. The CDR3 is 16 amino acids. CDR3 DNA sequence: TGTGCCAGCAGCGCCACAGGAGCGGGGGGACCAGAGACCCAGTACTTC. This codes for CASSATGAGGPETQYF.

The rearrangement joins TRBV6-1 to TRBJ2-1; D is perhaps TRBD1 or TRBD2 (5 bases each). The germline CDR1 and CDR2 sequences are MNHNS and SASEGT. The CDR3 is 12 residues long. With 4 bases removed from V and 10 bases from J, the gap between germline ends came to 11 bases. The CDR3 sequence: CASSVGTGEQFF. The DNA for the CDR3 is TGTGCCAGCAGTGTTGGGACCGGCGAGCAGTTCTTC.

The V and J genes are TRBV6-6 and TRBJ2-7, with TRBD2 as a possible D gene (6 bases). The CDR3 length is 13 residues. The germline V gene encodes CDR1 MNHNY and CDR2 SVGAGI (reference sequence). Deletions cut 6 bases from V and 7 bases from J, with 16 bases between. Here the CDR3 reads CASRDWDSQEQYF. CDR3 in DNA: TGTGCCAGCAGAGACTGGGACTCTCAGGAGCAGTACTTC.

The V call is TRBV9, the J call TRBJ1-1; D might be TRBD1 (6 bases). Germline-derived CDR1 and CDR2 are SGDLS and YYNGEE. The CDR3 consists of 15 residues. V was clipped by 3 bases and J by 1 base, with 13 bases between them. CDR3 region: CASSGGASPNTEAFF. The CDR3 nucleotides read TGTGCCAGCAGCGGGGGGGCGAGTCCGAACACTGAAGCTTTCTTT.

This clone has just one count. The chain uses TRBV2 and TRBJ1-4; no clear D gene. The CDR3 totals 16 residues. Trimming took 2 bases from V and 4 from J, leaving 14 bases between them. CDR1 is SNHLY and CDR2 is FYNNEI in the germline V gene. The CDR3 sequence: CASSESTLHGNEKLFF. The CDR3 nucleotides read TGTGCCAGCAGTGAATCTACGTTACACGGTAATGAAAAACTGTTTTTT.

This chain uses TRBV19 with TRBJ2-3; 9 nucleotides align to TRBD2. The CDR3 is 14 amino acids. Per germline, CDR1 LNHDA and CDR2 SQIVND (reference sequence). V dropped 11 bases and J dropped 3; count of bases not matched to a gene: 9. As DNA, the CDR3 is TGTGCCTCCAAGCCTAGCGGGGAGACAGATACGCAGTATTTT. Protein sequence: CASKPSGETDTQYF.

The chain couples TRBV5-4 to TRBJ2-5; maybe TRBD2 (5 bases). The length of the CDR3 is 14 residues. Looked up from germline, CDR1 is SGHNT and CDR2 is YYREEE (reference sequence). V was clipped by 3 bases and J by 0 bases, with 9 bases between them. CDR3 sequence (DNA): TGTGCCAGCAGCTGGCCGGGATACCAAGAGACCCAGTACTTC. Translation: CASSWPGYQETQYF. The variable domain in full, with the rest retrieved from reference TRBV5-4 and TRBJ2-5, is ETGVTQSPTHLIKTRGQQVTLRCSSQSGHNTVSWYQQALGQGPQFIFQYYREEENGRGNFPPRFSGLQFPNYSSELNVNALELDDSALYLCASSWPGYQETQYFGPGTRLLVL.

The chain employs TRBV6-5 and TRBJ2-2; TRBD1 agrees at 8 bases. V shed 6 bases and J 4 bases; nucleotides not matched to a gene: 4. CDR3 length: 14 residues. From germline, CDR1 is MNHEY and CDR2 SVGAGI. This CDR3 reads CASRLTGGTGELFF. Written as DNA, the CDR3 is TGTGCCAGCAGGTTAACAGGGGGCACCGGGGAGCTGTTTTTT.

The chain has TRBV27 and TRBJ1-6; D ambiguous. Per the germline V gene, CDR1 is MNHEY and CDR2 is SMNVEV (reference sequence). Trimming stripped 0 bases from V and 0 bases from J, with 9 bases between. This CDR3 comprises 17 residues. Written as DNA, the CDR3 is TGTGCCAGCAGTTTATCGGCAGGTAGCTCCTATAATTCACCCCTCCACTTT. It translates to CASSLSAGSSYNSPLHF.

The chain carries TRBV7-3 and TRBJ2-3; a possible D gene is TRBD2 (6 bases). Trimming removed 5 bases from V and 0 bases from J, with 15 bases in between. The CDR3 is 16 amino acids. Looked up from germline, CDR1 is SGHTA and CDR2 is FQGTGA. The CDR3 is CASSPRGGTSTDTQYF. DNA for the CDR3: TGTGCCAGCAGCCCGAGGGGCGGGACGAGCACAGATACGCAGTATTTT.

The chain employs TRBV19 and TRBJ1-5; D is unresolved. Trimming took off 3 bases at V and 6 bases at J, with 6 bases between the two ends. Germline V gene sequence: CDR1 LNHDA, CDR2 SQIVND (reference sequence). The CDR3 has 12 amino acids. The CDR3 nucleotides read TGTGCCAGTAGTATCGTCCCTCAGCCCCAGCATTTT. This gives the protein CASSIVPQPQHF.

Only one count was recorded for this clone. V is TRBV9 and J is TRBJ2-1, with D unresolved. V shed 1 base and J shed 7 bases, with 18 bases lying between them. CDR3 size: 16 residues. Germline CDR1 is SGDLS and CDR2 is YYNGEE. The CDR3 loop reads CASSVNGWAGVNEQFF. Here the CDR3 DNA reads TGTGCCAGCAGCGTAAATGGTTGGGCAGGCGTGAATGAGCAGTTCTTC. Variable domain in full (rest from reference TRBV9 and TRBJ2-1): DSGVTQTPKHLITATGQRVTLRCSPRSGDLSVYWYQQSLDQGLQFLIQYYNGEERAKGNILERFSAQQFPDLHSELNLSSLELGDSALYFCASSVNGWAGVNEQFFGPGTRLTVL.

In this sample, this clone turned up once. The chain couples TRBV7-6 to TRBJ2-3, with unresolved D. The CDR3 extends over 12 amino acids. CDR1 is SGHVS and CDR2 is FNYEAQ in the germline V gene. Trimming took 4 bases from V and 8 from J, leaving 10 bases between them. The CDR3 nucleotides are TGTGCCAGCAGCTCGGCTATGAGTACGCAGTATTTT. Residues: CASSSAMSTQYF.

The chain carries TRBV5-6 and TRBJ1-2, with D possibly TRBD1 on 5 matching bases. The V end lost 4 bases, the J end lost 8 bases, and 18 bases lay between the germline ends. The CDR3 length is 14 residues. The germline V gene has CDR1 SGHDT and CDR2 YYEEEE. The CDR3 DNA reads as TGTGCCAGCAGCCCGACGACTGGGGCAGGAGGCTACACCTTC. Amino acids: CASSPTTGAGGYTF.

The CDR3, as DNA: TGCGCCAGCAGTCGCCGGGGGACTCTAGCCAAAAACATTCAGTACTTC. Translating it yields CASSRRGTLAKNIQYF. The rearrangement joins TRBV23-1 to TRBJ2-4, with D tentatively TRBD2 (6 bases). TRBV23-1 has ORF status, its function being uncertain. The CDR3 length is 16 residues. The V end was cut by 4 bases, the J end by 0 bases, with 13 bases between.

This clone was picked up one time. The chain combines TRBV7-6 with TRBJ1-6, with 7 bases that match TRBD1. The ends lost 1 base at V and 10 bases at J; junction bases unmatched: 7. In germline, CDR1 is SGHVS, CDR2 FNYEAQ. CDR3 length: 15 amino acids. CDR3 in DNA: TGTGCCAGCAGCTTAGGAGACAGGGTCGGATCACCCCTCCACTTT. As protein: CASSLGDRVGSPLHF.

The chain employs TRBV28 and TRBJ2-7; 9 nucleotides match TRBD1. The CDR3 has 19 residues. CDR1 MDHEN and CDR2 SYDVKM come from the germline V gene. With V trimmed by 3 bases and J by 0 bases, 15 bases remained unmatched. The CDR3 region is CASSFLRSSGQGSSYEQYF. The CDR3 nucleotides read TGTGCCAGCAGTTTCTTACGATCATCCGGACAGGGGTCCTCCTACGAGCAGTACTTC. Full variable domain (remainder filled in from reference TRBV28 and TRBJ2-7): DVKVTQSSRYLVKRTGEKVFLECVQDMDHENMFWYRQDPGLGLRLIYFSYDVKMKEKGDIPEGYSVSREKKERFSLILESASTNQTSMYLCASSFLRSSGQGSSYEQYFGPGTRLTVT.

The rearrangement joins TRBV15 to TRBJ1-6; D uncertain. Trimming stripped 2 bases from V and 2 bases from J, with 10 bases between. Germline loops: CDR1 LNHNV, CDR2 YYDKDF (reference sequence). This CDR3 is built from 16 residues. The CDR3 DNA reads as TGTGCCACCAGCAGAAGGATGGGCACCTATAATTCACCCCTCCACTTT. Protein product: CATSRRMGTYNSPLHF. Drawing the rest from reference TRBV15 and TRBJ1-6, the complete variable domain is DAMVIQNPRYQVTQFGKPVTLSCSQTLNHNVMYWYQQKSSQAPKLLFHYYDKDFNNEADTPDNFQSRRPNTSFCFLDIRSPGLGDTAMYLCATSRRMGTYNSPLHFGNGTRLTVT.

The chain uses TRBV10-3 and TRBJ2-3, with D possibly matching TRBD2 (5 bases). The CDR3 runs to 15 residues. CDR1 ENHRY and CDR2 SYGVKD come from the germline V gene. Trimming removed 3 bases at V and 0 bases at J, with 10 bases between. The CDR3 nucleotides are TGTGCCATCAGTGAAGGAAGGACTAGCACAGATACGCAGTATTTT. Translated: CAISEGRTSTDTQYF.

This rearrangement joins TRBV5-1 to TRBJ1-1; no definite D call. This CDR3 has 14 residues. Germline-derived CDR1 and CDR2 are SGHRS and YFSETQ. The V end was cut by 1 base, the J end by 1 base, with 8 bases between. CDR3 sequence reads: CASSLSPANTEAFF. The CDR3 nucleotides read TGCGCCAGCAGCTTGAGCCCAGCGAACACTGAAGCTTTCTTT. Looking up the rest from reference TRBV5-1 and TRBJ1-1 gives the full variable domain: KAGVTQTPRYLIKTRGQQVTLSCSPISGHRSVSWYQQTPGQGLQFLFEYFSETQRNKGNFPGRFSGRQFSNSRSEMNVSTLELGDSALYLCASSLSPANTEAFFGQGTRLTVV.

The V gene is TRBV25-1, the J gene TRBJ2-2; no reliable D call. With 3 bases removed from V and 7 bases from J, the gap between germline ends came to 3 bases. This CDR3 is 11 amino acids long. CDR1 is MGHDK, CDR2 SYGVNS, per germline. The CDR3 DNA reads TGTGCCAGCAGTGATCTCGGGGAGCTGTTTTTT. It specifies CASSDLGELFF.

This chain uses TRBV7-2 with TRBJ2-3; D not certain. Germline V CDR1 and CDR2: SGHTA, FQGNSA. V lost 1 base and J 0 bases, leaving 5 bases between the germline ends. The CDR3 sequence is 14 residues long. In nucleotides, the CDR3 is TGTGCCAGCAGCTTAGAGTTTAGCACAGATACGCAGTATTTT. Amino acids: CASSLEFSTDTQYF.